The clone carrying this T cell receptor beta chain was detected a few times. Its antigen is still unknown. TCRdb analysed the reads with MiXCR anew, one entry per CDR3 protein. Found here are approximately 73,000 distinct CDR3 sequences, approximately 42% of them singletons; the top ten hold 93%. CDR3 length equals 12 residues. V lost 1 base and J 9 bases, leaving 10 bases between the germline ends. Germline V gene data show CDR1 as SQVTM and CDR2 as ANQGSEA. The data were obtained in a study of T cell repertoires in cytomegalovirus infection. The receptor was isolated from a human donor in good health (CMV status not recorded). Some clones in this sample may be carry-over from other donors' samples. Here the sequenced sample was CD8+ T cells from cultured PBMCs, taken from culture after CMV antigen stimulation. The J gene is TRBJ1-5, the V gene TRBV29-1; D not resolved. As DNA, the CDR3 is TGCAGCGTTGAAGCGGGCGTTCTGCCCCAGCATTTT. It codes for CSVEAGVLPQHF. Full variable domain (remainder filled in from reference TRBV29-1 and TRBJ1-5): SAVISQKPSRDICQRGTSLTIQCQVDSQVTMMFWYRQQPGQSLTLIATANQGSEATYESGFVIDKFPISRPNLTFSTLTVSNMSPEDSSIYLCSVEAGVLPQHFGDGTRLSIL.